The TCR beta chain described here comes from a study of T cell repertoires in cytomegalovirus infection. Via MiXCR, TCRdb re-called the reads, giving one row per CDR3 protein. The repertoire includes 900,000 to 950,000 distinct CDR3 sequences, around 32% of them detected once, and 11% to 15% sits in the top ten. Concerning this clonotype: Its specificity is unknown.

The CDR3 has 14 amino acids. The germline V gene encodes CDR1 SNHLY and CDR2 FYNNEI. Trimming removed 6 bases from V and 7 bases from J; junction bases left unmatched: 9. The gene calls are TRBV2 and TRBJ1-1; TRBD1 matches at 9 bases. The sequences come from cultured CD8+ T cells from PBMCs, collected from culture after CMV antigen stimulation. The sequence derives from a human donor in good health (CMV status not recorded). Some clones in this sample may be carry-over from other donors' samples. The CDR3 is CASSLRQGGNEAFF. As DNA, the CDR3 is TGTGCCAGCAGCCTTAGACAGGGGGGGAATGAAGCTTTCTTT.